Listed here are 3 T cell receptor beta chains from one sample, sequenced in a study of T cell responses to AZD1222 COVID-19 vaccine. Method: immunoSEQ multiplex PCR; TCRdb's copy keeps in-frame clones and lacks some. The table records about 170,000 clones, over 85% of them present only once. The sample in question was peripheral blood, obtained on day 0 of AZD1222 vaccination. Receptors originate from an adult in good health.

The V and J genes are TRBV3-1 (or the pseudogene TRBV3-2) and TRBJ1-4, with TRBD1 matching over 8 bases. This CDR3 contains 16 residues. The V and J ends lost 1 base and 4 bases, in that order; junction bases with no gene match: 5. Germline CDR1 is LGHDT and CDR2 is YNNKEL (reference sequence). The CDR3 DNA reads TGTGCCAGCAGCCAAGGCTCAGGGGGCGTTAATGAAAAACTGTTTTTT. It specifies CASSQGSGGVNEKLFF.

This rearrangement joins TRBV3-1 (or the pseudogene TRBV3-2) to TRBJ1-2; D unresolved. From germline, CDR1 is LGHDT and CDR2 YNNKEL (reference sequence). Trimming pared 4 bases from V and 4 bases from J, leaving 10 bases between. This CDR3 has 13 residues. CDR3 nucleotide sequence: TGTGCCAGCAGCCCCCCGGGGAGCTATGGCTACACCTTC. This translates into CASSPPGSYGYTF.

The chain joins TRBV19 to TRBJ1-1, with D unclear. This CDR3 comprises 13 residues. Germline loops: CDR1 LNHDA, CDR2 SQIVND (reference sequence). V lost 5 bases and J lost 5, with 12 bases in between. In DNA form, the CDR3 reads TGTGCCAGTAGTCCGGTGGGCAAGACTGAAGCTTTCTTT. The encoded protein is CASSPVGKTEAFF.